These 8 T cell receptor beta chains were sequenced from one sample in a study of CD8+ T cells in alopecia areata. In each case, RNA was isolated and then reverse transcribed into cDNA as the sequencing template. Measured with immunoSEQ multiplex PCR; TCRdb has only the in-frame clones, and not every one. The sample has around 2,000 clones, none seen only once. Sorting relied on CD4, CD8alpha, NKG2D, NKG2ACE and other markers applied to pooled cutaneous lymph node cells. Sequencing input: CD8+ T cells sorted from a lymph node. These receptors were collected from a C3H/HeJ mouse with alopecia areata. These mice share the MHC haplotype H2-k.

This clone was observed at least ten times. The genes and germline here are from mouse. The read ends 4 residues before the CDR3 terminus; that terminus is restored from the germline J gene. This chain uses TRBV13-1 with TRBJ2-3, with TRBD1 identical over 9 bases. The germline gives CDR1 NSHNY, CDR2 SYGAGN. This CDR3 region has 15 residues. Germline trimming cut 2 bases from V and 0 bases from J; bases unmatched to any gene: 1. Incomplete CDR3 DNA: TGTGCCAGCAGTGAAGACAGGGGGAGTGCAGAA. It translates to CASSEDRGSAE. The full CDR3 protein reads CASSEDRGSAETLYF.

The table lists this clone with many counts. Mouse germline and gene names are used. The read stops 4 residues short of the end of the CDR3; the missing end is completed from the germline J gene. Other DNA sequences within the sample encode an identical CDR3. The V and J genes are TRBV19 and TRBJ1-2; 7 bases fit TRBD1. Germline V gene lookup returns CDR1 FNHDT and CDR2 SITEND (reference sequence). This CDR3 is built from 14 residues. Trimming removed 4 bases from V and 0 bases from J; junction bases left unmatched: 3. The CDR3 here is CASSPDRANSDYTF. The sequenced CDR3 bases are TGTGCCAGCAGTCCTGACAGGGCAAACTCC.

This clone was observed many times. Genes and germline are mouse. CDR3 bases read: TGCACCTGCAGTGCAGGCAGGAGCTCCTAT. This gives the protein CTCSAGRSSY. The full CDR3 protein is CTCSAGRSSYEQYF. The chain employs TRBV1 and TRBJ2-7; no reliable D call. The read ends 4 residues shy of where the CDR3 ends; the end is completed using the germline J gene. With 1 base removed from V and 0 bases from J, the gap between germline ends came to 7 bases. Germline values: CDR1 NSQYPW, CDR2 LRSPGD (reference sequence). The CDR3 covers 14 residues.

The table lists this clone with many counts. Gene names follow the mouse nomenclature. From the germline J gene comes the end of the CDR3, since the read stops 4 residues before it. The chain has TRBV16 and TRBJ1-1; a possible D gene is TRBD1 (5 bases). CDR3 length: 14 amino acids. The V and J ends lost 3 bases and 0 bases respectively, with 8 bases between them. The germline V gene encodes CDR1 SGHSA and CDR2 FRNQAP. CDR3 bases read: TGTGCAAGCAGCTTCGACAGAACAAACACA. It yields the protein CASSFDRTNT. The whole CDR3 protein reads CASSFDRTNTEVFF.

In this sample, this clone is medium-sized. The gene symbols are mouse symbols. The read finishes 4 residues shy of the CDR3 end, and the germline J gene is used to complete it. The chain uses TRBV1 and TRBJ2-2, with D perhaps matching TRBD2 (7 bases). CDR3 length: 15 residues. Trimming took 1 base from V and 4 from J, leaving 10 bases between them. CDR1 NSQYPW and CDR2 LRSPGD come from the germline V gene (reference sequence). The CDR3 bases that were read are TGCACCTGCAGTGCAGGGGGGGCGGGCACCGGG. It yields the protein CTCSAGGAGTG. In full, the CDR3 reads CTCSAGGAGTGQLYF.

This clone counts as medium-sized. Mouse gene names and germline throughout. The read halts 4 residues ahead of the CDR3 end, with the missing end drawn from the germline J gene. V and J are TRBV1 and TRBJ2-7, with TRBD2 matching 10 bases. Germline V gives CDR1 NSQYPW, CDR2 LRSPGD (reference sequence). The CDR3 is 15 residues long. With V trimmed by 0 bases and J by 3 bases, 2 bases remained unmatched. The chain's CDR3 is CTCSADHWGGYEQYF. The part of the CDR3 DNA that was read is TGCACCTGCAGTGCAGATCACTGGGGGGGCTAT.

This clone was counted only a few times. The listed genes are named as in mouse. The read comes to an end 4 residues before the CDR3 does, leaving the germline J gene to fill in the end. The chain is built from TRBV13-2 and TRBJ2-4; D might be TRBD1 (6 bases). This CDR3 is built from 14 residues. Trimming took 3 bases from V and 0 from J, leaving 8 bases between them. From germline, CDR1 is NNHNN and CDR2 SYGAGS (reference sequence). The part of the CDR3 DNA that was read is TGTGCCAGCGGTGGGACAGCTAGTCAAAAC. It codes for CASGGTASQN. The whole CDR3 sequence is CASGGTASQNTLYF.

A remark on this clone: Genes and germline come from the mouse. The read ends 4 residues shy of where the CDR3 ends; the end is completed using the germline J gene. The rearrangement links TRBV31 to TRBJ2-5; D gene unclear. The CDR3 consists of 12 residues. Trimming took off 0 bases at V and 3 bases at J, with 4 bases between the two ends. CDR1 GKSSPN and CDR2 SITVG come from the germline V gene. The CDR3 DNA, read in part, is TGTGCCTGGAGTCTATCGCAAGAC. As protein: CAWSLSQD. The full CDR3 protein reads CAWSLSQDTQYF.